The next 22 T cell receptor beta chains were all read from a single sample in a study of vaccination and CD4 T cells after COVID-19. CD4+ T cells that had been cultured provided DNA sequenced with the Oncomine TCR Beta short-read assay. In TCRdb, the PCR reads were re-called with MiXCR into one record per CDR3 protein. The sample consists of 12,000 to 15,000 distinct CDR3 sequences, roughly 50% of them appearing once. As for treatment: roughly ten-day PBMC culture with coronavirus spike peptide pools or control peptides (ViraFEST assay). The antigens of these receptors remain unknown. The sequencing used CD4+ T cells from blood, cultured in vitro, collected before SARS-CoV-2 vaccination. Every receptor here comes from a human donor who had recovered from COVID-19.

For this clonotype: This clone may be a read error of a much larger clone one base away. Since the CDR3 does not end with the conserved phenylalanine or tryptophan, this likely comes from a read error. The rearrangement joins TRBV28 to TRBJ1-2, with D possibly TRBD1 on 5 matching bases. Trimming cost V 4 bases and J 0 bases, with 12 bases left between them. Per the germline V gene, CDR1 is MDHEN and CDR2 is SYDVKM. The CDR3 totals 15 residues. CDR3 protein: CASSYRQPANYGYTL. The DNA for the CDR3 is TGTGCCAGCAGTTACCGACAGCCAGCTAACTATGGCTACACCCTC.

V is TRBV7-9 and J is TRBJ1-6, with TRBD1 matching 9 bases. The germline gives CDR1 SEHNR, CDR2 FQNEAQ (reference sequence). With V trimmed by 3 bases and J by 9 bases, 6 bases remained unmatched. The CDR3 is 15 amino acids. The CDR3 reads CASSLPGQGVSPLHF. The CDR3 nucleotides are TGTGCCAGCAGCTTGCCGGGACAGGGTGTTTCACCCCTCCACTTT.

This clonotype was seen more than once but under ten times. The chain is built from TRBV27 and TRBJ1-5; D perhaps matches TRBD1 (5 bases). V was clipped by 6 bases and J by 6 bases, with 12 bases between them. From germline, CDR1 is MNHEY and CDR2 SMNVEV (reference sequence). The CDR3 loop spans 13 amino acids. The CDR3 loop is CASSRNGGQPQHF. The CDR3 coding sequence is TGTGCCAGCAGCCGTAATGGGGGTCAGCCCCAGCATTTT.

V usage is TRBV27 and J usage is TRBJ2-3; D is perhaps TRBD2 (6 bases). The V end was cut by 2 bases, the J end by 0 bases, with 9 bases between. The CDR3 is made up of 15 amino acids. In germline, CDR1 is MNHEY, CDR2 SMNVEV (reference sequence). CDR3 sequence reads: CASSLRGASTDTQYF. Written as DNA, the CDR3 is TGTGCCAGCAGTTTACGCGGGGCTAGCACAGATACGCAGTATTTT.

This chain uses TRBV7-8 with TRBJ1-5, with a weak D call TRBD1 (5 bases). V was shortened by 1 base and J by 2 bases, with 9 bases between the two germline ends. CDR3 length: 15 amino acids. Germline V gene sequence: CDR1 SGHVS, CDR2 FQNEAQ. The CDR3 is CASSLVGGGNQPQHF. Written as DNA, the CDR3 is TGTGCCAGCAGCTTAGTCGGGGGGGGCAATCAGCCCCAGCATTTT.

This clonotype was detected only a few times. This chain uses TRBV6-2 or TRBV6-3 with TRBJ1-1; TRBD1 is a possible D gene (5 bases). The CDR3 totals 13 residues. Trimming removed 2 bases from V and 2 bases from J, with 6 bases in between. Germline assignment: CDR1 MNHEY and CDR2 SVGEGT. CDR3 in DNA: TGTGCCAGCAGTTACCGGGACAACACTGAAGCTTTCTTT. Translated: CASSYRDNTEAFF.

This clonotype appeared a few times. CDR3 coding DNA: TGTGCCAGCAGCAAGGGCGTACAGCGACACAGCTCCTATAATTCACCCCTCCACTTT. Protein sequence: CASSKGVQRHSSYNSPLHF. This chain joins TRBV6-1 and TRBJ1-6, with D hard to call. V shed 6 bases and J shed 0 bases, with 21 bases lying between them. The CDR3 length is 19 residues. The germline gives CDR1 MNHNS, CDR2 SASEGT.

This clonotype was recorded a few times. Mismatch with germline at one junction end may stem from a read error. This rearrangement joins TRBV7-6 to TRBJ1-1; TRBD1 aligns across 10 bases. This CDR3 is built from 13 residues. Germline V lookup: CDR1 SGHVS, CDR2 FNYEAQ. CDR3 protein: CASSLGQGASRDF. The DNA of the CDR3 is TGTGCCAGCAGCTTAGGACAGGGGGCCTCGCGGGACTTT.

This clonotype has just a few counts. The chain uses TRBV11-2 and TRBJ2-7; the D gene is possibly TRBD2 (6 bases). The CDR3 runs 14 residues. In germline, CDR1 is SGHAT, CDR2 FQNNGV. Trimming cost V 1 base and J 2 bases, with 9 bases left between them. The CDR3 coding sequence is TGTGCCAGCAGCTTAGCGCGGGGTGCCTACGAGCAGTACTTC. Amino acids: CASSLARGAYEQYF.

The chain uses TRBV4-3 and TRBJ1-2; D is possibly TRBD1 (5 bases). CDR1 and CDR2 (germline): LGHNA, YSLEER. The CDR3 totals 15 residues. Trimming removed 2 bases at V and 3 bases at J, with 13 bases between. CDR3 loop: CASSQILSGHYGYTF. DNA of the CDR3: TGCGCCAGCAGCCAAATTCTATCAGGGCACTATGGCTACACCTTC.

The rearrangement joins TRBV20-1 to TRBJ2-1, with 12 bases that match TRBD2. J lost 7 bases, V lost 6 bases, and 13 bases had no gene match. The CDR3 runs 16 residues. Germline V gene data show CDR1 as DFQATT and CDR2 as SNEGSKA (reference sequence). CDR3 sequence reads: CSASLALAGGANEQFF. The CDR3 region has the DNA TGCAGTGCCAGCCTTGCACTAGCGGGAGGAGCGAATGAGCAGTTCTTC.

The chain has TRBV4-1 and TRBJ2-1; TRBD2 matches at 13 bases. The CDR3 spans 16 residues. CDR1 MGHRA and CDR2 YSYEKL come from the germline V gene. V lost 3 bases and J lost 8; bases outside the gene matches: 7. CDR3 coding DNA: TGCGCCAGCAGCCAGAGGACTAGCGGGAGAGGGGATGAGCAGTTCTTC. Translation: CASSQRTSGRGDEQFF.

This clonotype came up once. CDR3: CAISDVGGLAGGLYEQYF. The CDR3 DNA reads TGTGCCATCAGTGACGTCGGTGGACTAGCGGGAGGCCTCTACGAGCAGTACTTC. The V gene is TRBV10-3, the J gene TRBJ2-7; TRBD2 matches 14 bases. The CDR3 has 18 amino acids. Germline assignment: CDR1 ENHRY and CDR2 SYGVKD. V dropped 3 bases and J dropped 3; count of bases not matched to a gene: 10.

V and J are TRBV20-1 and TRBJ2-7; D gene unclear. Between the trimmed V and J ends, which lost 3 bases and 3 bases, there was a span of 15 bases. The CDR3 extends over 14 amino acids. Looked up from germline, CDR1 is DFQATT and CDR2 is SNEGSKA (reference sequence). The CDR3 sequence is CSASLAVKFYEQYF. The DNA for the CDR3 is TGCAGTGCTAGTTTGGCTGTTAAATTCTACGAGCAGTACTTC.

This chain links TRBV6-1 with TRBJ1-5; TRBD1 is a possible D gene (5 bases). Germline-derived CDR1 and CDR2 are MNHNS and SASEGT. V was shortened by 8 bases and J by 10 bases, with 12 bases between the two germline ends. The CDR3 is made up of 11 amino acids. CDR3 in DNA: TGTGCCAGCGGGGGGGTGGGCCCCCAGCATTTT. Its translation is CASGGVGPQHF.

This clonotype was observed a few times. The rearrangement links TRBV6-1 to TRBJ2-2, with 12 bases identical to TRBD2. The CDR3 is made up of 15 amino acids. V dropped 3 bases and J dropped 8; count of bases not matched to a gene: 4. Germline CDR1 is MNHNS and CDR2 is SASEGT. The CDR3 protein is CASSDLAGGPGELFF. The CDR3 nucleotides are TGTGCCAGCAGTGATCTAGCGGGAGGGCCAGGGGAGCTGTTTTTT.

This chain links TRBV6-2 or TRBV6-3 with TRBJ1-5; 8 bases map to TRBD1. The ends lost 5 bases at V and 4 bases at J; junction bases unmatched: 7. The germline V gene encodes CDR1 MNHEY and CDR2 SVGEGT. The CDR3 consists of 15 residues. The CDR3 nucleotides read TGTGCCAGCAGTCAGAGGACAGGGTGGAATCAGCCCCAGCATTTT. Residues: CASSQRTGWNQPQHF.

This chain links TRBV7-9 with TRBJ2-5; tentatively, D is TRBD1 or TRBD2 (6 bases each). V lost 5 bases to trimming and J lost 5 bases, with 18 bases between them. Germline V CDR1 and CDR2: SEHNR, FQNEAQ (reference sequence). This CDR3 comprises 15 residues. The CDR3 nucleotides read TGTGCCAGCAGCCGGGGACTGGGGGCGCAGGAGACCCAGTACTTC. Protein: CASSRGLGAQETQYF.

This clonotype was observed a few times. The V gene is TRBV7-2, the J gene TRBJ1-5; the D is unclear. CDR1 and CDR2 from the germline V gene are SGHTA and FQGNSA. The CDR3 is 15 amino acids. Trimming removed 2 bases from V and 3 bases from J, with 11 bases in between. The CDR3 loop is CASSLSSQSNQPQHF. The CDR3 region has the DNA TGTGCCAGCAGCTTAAGTAGCCAGTCCAATCAGCCCCAGCATTTT.

The gene calls are TRBV20-1 and TRBJ2-7; D ambiguous. The CDR3 totals 16 residues. Deletions cut 1 base from V and 7 bases from J, with 23 bases between. From germline, CDR1 is DFQATT and CDR2 SNEGSKA (reference sequence). The DNA for the CDR3 is TGCAGTGCTAGAGGCCCTTGGACGGCTGAATTTGGGGAGCAGTACTTC. Encoded protein: CSARGPWTAEFGEQYF.

The V gene is TRBV20-1, the J gene TRBJ2-5; TRBD2 matches 15 bases. CDR3 size: 17 residues. The germline V gene encodes CDR1 DFQATT and CDR2 SNEGSKA (reference sequence). V shed 6 bases and J 5 bases; nucleotides not matched to a gene: 13. CDR3 in amino acids: CSAEAGTSGRRGETQYF. Written as DNA, the CDR3 is TGCAGTGCCGAAGCGGGGACTAGCGGGAGGAGGGGGGAGACCCAGTACTTC.

The V gene is TRBV12-3 or TRBV12-4, the J gene TRBJ2-2; TRBD2 aligns across 8 bases. Trimming removed 8 bases from V and 1 base from J; junction bases left unmatched: 6. The CDR3 totals 15 residues. This CDR3 reads CASYPGGENTGELFF. In nucleotides, the CDR3 is TGTGCCAGCTACCCGGGAGGGGAGAACACCGGGGAGCTGTTTTTT.